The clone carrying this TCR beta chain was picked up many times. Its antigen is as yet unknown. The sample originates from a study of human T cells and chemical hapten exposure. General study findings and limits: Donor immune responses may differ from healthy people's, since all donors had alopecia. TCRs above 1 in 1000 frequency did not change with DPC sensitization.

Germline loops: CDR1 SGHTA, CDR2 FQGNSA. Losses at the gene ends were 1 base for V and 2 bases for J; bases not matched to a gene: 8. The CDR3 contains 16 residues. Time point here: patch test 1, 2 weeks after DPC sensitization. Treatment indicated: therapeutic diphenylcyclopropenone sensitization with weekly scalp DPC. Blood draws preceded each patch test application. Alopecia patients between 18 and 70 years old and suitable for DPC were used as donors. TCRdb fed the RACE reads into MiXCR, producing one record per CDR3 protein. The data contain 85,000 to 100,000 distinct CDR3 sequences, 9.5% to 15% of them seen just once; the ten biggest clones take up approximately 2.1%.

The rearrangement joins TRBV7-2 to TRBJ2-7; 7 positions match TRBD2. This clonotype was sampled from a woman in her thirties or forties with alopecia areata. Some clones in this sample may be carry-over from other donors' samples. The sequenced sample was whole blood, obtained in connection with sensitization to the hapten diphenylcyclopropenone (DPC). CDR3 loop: CASSLGTAGAAYEQYF. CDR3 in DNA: TGTGCCAGCAGCTTAGGAACGGCGGGAGCCGCCTACGAGCAGTACTTC. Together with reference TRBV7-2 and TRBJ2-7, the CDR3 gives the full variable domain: GAGVSQSPSNKVTEKGKDVELRCDPISGHTALYWYRQSLGQGLEFLIYFQGNSAPDKSGLPSDRFSAERTGGSVSTLTIQRTQQEDSAVYLCASSLGTAGAAYEQYFGPGTRLTVT.